The table lists the clone carrying this T cell receptor (beta chain) with a few counts. The antigen is not known. The PCR was carried out with 60 Vbeta primers and 13 Jbeta primers. Using immunoSEQ multiplex PCR, the repertoire was profiled, and TCRdb retains in-frame clones only, with some absent. The table has roughly 100,000 clones, more than 9.5% seen once. With 6 bases removed from V and 2 bases from J, the gap between germline ends came to 11 bases. This CDR3 is built from 14 residues. The germline CDR1 and CDR2 sequences are SNHLY and FYNNEI. The sample is drawn from a study of cytomegalovirus exposure and HLA in healthy donors. Study context: Findings of an earlier analysis included around 120 million unique TCR beta sequences from some 200 million T cells. General study results and limits: Being indistinguishable, some V segments were excluded, TRBV6-2 and TRBV6-3 among them. HLA-A and HLA-B allele assignments for most subjects were reportedly predicted accurately using TCR beta sequences.

It was healthy bone marrow donors who served as donors. The sequenced material came from PBMCs. The V call is TRBV2, the J call TRBJ2-1; TRBD1 might be the D (5 bases). The sequence was collected from a man aged 35 to 55 in good health and CMV-seropositive. The CDR3 protein is CASRGRATYNEQFF. In nucleotides, the CDR3 is TGTGCCAGCAGGGGCAGGGCCACCTACAATGAGCAGTTCTTC.